This T cell receptor (beta chain) was captured by sequencing in a study of monozygotic twins with inflammatory bowel disease. Points from the study as a whole: A reduction in TCRbeta diversity (inverse Simpson) was seen in IBD patients relative to healthy co-twins.

The CDR3 runs to 15 residues. Germline V gene sequence: CDR1 SSHAT, CDR2 FNYEAQ (reference sequence). cDNA for TCRalpha and TCRbeta was amplified by nested PCRs of about 17 then 8 to 10 cycles. TCRdb reworked the 5' RACE reads into one entry per CDR3 protein, no DNA. This table lists approximately 200,000 distinct CDR3 sequences. About this clonotype itself: Its antigen is not known.

The clonotype originates from a human donor with ulcerative colitis or Crohn's disease, or a healthy co-twin of an affected twin (not recorded which). V and J are TRBV7-7 and TRBJ2-5; TCRdb lists TRBD2, though no DNA is available to test this call. The sample comprised blood. CDR3 protein: CASSLAAGTWETQYF.